This T cell receptor (beta chain) came from a study of blood T cell repertoires in COVID-19. Only in-frame clones appear in the TCRdb table, and some are missing; sequencing was by immunoSEQ multiplex PCR. The data show around 310,000 clones, around 90% seen once. Germline assignment: CDR1 LNHDA and CDR2 SQIVND (reference sequence). The V gene lost 4 bases and the J gene lost 0 bases, with 13 bases spanning the gap. This CDR3 has 15 residues. This clone has just one count. The sequence came from a woman aged 35 to 49 with COVID-19, enrolled during active disease. Sequenced sample: peripheral blood. The V and J genes are TRBV19 and TRBJ2-7, with D hard to call. The CDR3 DNA follows: TGTGCCAGTAGTAGGAGCAGATTTAGCTCCTACGAGCAGTACTTC. It specifies CASSRSRFSSYEQYF.